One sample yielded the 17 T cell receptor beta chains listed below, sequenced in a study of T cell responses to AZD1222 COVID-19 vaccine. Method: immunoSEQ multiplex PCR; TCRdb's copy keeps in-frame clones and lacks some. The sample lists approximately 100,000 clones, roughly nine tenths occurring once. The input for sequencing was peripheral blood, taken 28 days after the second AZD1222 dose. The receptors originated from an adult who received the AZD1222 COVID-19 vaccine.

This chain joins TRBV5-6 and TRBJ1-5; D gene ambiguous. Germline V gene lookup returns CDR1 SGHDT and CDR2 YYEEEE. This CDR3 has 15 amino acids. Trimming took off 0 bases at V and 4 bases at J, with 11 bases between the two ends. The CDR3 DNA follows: TGTGCCAGCAGCTTGGGGACGGTTCAAAATCAGCCCCAGCATTTT. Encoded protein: CASSLGTVQNQPQHF. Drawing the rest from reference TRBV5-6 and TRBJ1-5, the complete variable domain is DAGVTQSPTHLIKTRGQQVTLRCSPKSGHDTVSWYQQALGQGPQFIFQYYEEEERQRGNFPDRFSGHQFPNYSSELNVNALLLGDSALYLCASSLGTVQNQPQHFGDGTRLSIL.

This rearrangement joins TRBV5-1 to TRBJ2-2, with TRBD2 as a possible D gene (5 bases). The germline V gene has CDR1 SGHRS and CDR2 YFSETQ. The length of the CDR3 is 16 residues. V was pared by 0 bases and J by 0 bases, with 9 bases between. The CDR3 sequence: CASSLGRGTNTGELFF. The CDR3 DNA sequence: TGCGCCAGCAGCTTGGGACGGGGTACGAACACCGGGGAGCTGTTTTTT.

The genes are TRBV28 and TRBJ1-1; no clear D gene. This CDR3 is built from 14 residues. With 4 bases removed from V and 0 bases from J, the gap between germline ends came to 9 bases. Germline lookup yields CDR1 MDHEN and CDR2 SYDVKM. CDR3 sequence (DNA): TGTGCCAGCAGTTCCCCCCTCTTGAACACTGAAGCTTTCTTT. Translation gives CASSSPLLNTEAFF.

CDR3 bases: TGTGCCAGCAGCAAAGGCACGAACACCGGGGAGCTGTTTTTT. It encodes CASSKGTNTGELFF. V gene TRBV7-6 combines with J gene TRBJ2-2, with unresolved D. CDR1 SGHVS and CDR2 FNYEAQ come from the germline V gene. This CDR3 region has 14 residues. Trimming cost V 5 bases and J 0 bases, with 7 bases left between them.

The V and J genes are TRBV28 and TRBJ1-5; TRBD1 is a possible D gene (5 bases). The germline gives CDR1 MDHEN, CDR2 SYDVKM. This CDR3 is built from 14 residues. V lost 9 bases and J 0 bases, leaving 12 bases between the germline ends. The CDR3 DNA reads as TGTGCCAGTTCGGGACGGGATAGCAATCAGCCCCAGCATTTT. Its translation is CASSGRDSNQPQHF. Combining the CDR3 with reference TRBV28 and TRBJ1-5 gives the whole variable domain DVKVTQSSRYLVKRTGEKVFLECVQDMDHENMFWYRQDPGLGLRLIYFSYDVKMKEKGDIPEGYSVSREKKERFSLILESASTNQTSMYLCASSGRDSNQPQHFGDGTRLSIL.

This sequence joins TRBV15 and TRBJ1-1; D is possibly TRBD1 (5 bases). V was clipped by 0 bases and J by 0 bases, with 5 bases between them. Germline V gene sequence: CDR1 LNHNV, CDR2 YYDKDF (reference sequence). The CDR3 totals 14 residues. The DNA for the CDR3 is TGTGCCACCAGCAGAGAGGGGGTGAACACTGAAGCTTTCTTT. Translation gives CATSREGVNTEAFF.

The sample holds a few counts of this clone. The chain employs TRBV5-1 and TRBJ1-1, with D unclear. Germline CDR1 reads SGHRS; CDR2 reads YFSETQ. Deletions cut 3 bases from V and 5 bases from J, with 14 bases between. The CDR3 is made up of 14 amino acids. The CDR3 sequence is CASSSDLPGTEAFF. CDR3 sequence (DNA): TGCGCCAGCAGCTCGGACTTGCCTGGAACTGAAGCTTTCTTT.

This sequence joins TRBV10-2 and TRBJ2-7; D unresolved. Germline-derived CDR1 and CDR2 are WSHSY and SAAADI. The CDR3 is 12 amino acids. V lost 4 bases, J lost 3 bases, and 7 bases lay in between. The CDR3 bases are TGCGCCAGCAGTGGGAGCTTCTACGAGCAGTACTTC. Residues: CASSGSFYEQYF.

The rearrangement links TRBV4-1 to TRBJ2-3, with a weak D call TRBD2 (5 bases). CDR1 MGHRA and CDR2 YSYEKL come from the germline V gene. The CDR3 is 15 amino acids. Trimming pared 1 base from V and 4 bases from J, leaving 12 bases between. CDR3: CASSQGGYGSDTQYF. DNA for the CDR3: TGCGCCAGCAGCCAAGGAGGGTACGGGTCAGATACGCAGTATTTT.

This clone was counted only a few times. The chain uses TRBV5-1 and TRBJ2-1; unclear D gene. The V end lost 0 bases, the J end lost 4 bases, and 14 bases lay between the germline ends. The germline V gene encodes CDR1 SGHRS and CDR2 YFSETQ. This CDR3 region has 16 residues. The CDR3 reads CASSLDGRPQYNEQFF. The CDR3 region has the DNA TGCGCCAGCAGCTTGGATGGTCGACCCCAGTACAATGAGCAGTTCTTC.

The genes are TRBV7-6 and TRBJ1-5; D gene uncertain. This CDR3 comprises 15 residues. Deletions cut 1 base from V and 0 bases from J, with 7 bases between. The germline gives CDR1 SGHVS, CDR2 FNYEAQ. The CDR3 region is CASSLGPYSNQPQHF. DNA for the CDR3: TGTGCCAGCAGCTTAGGGCCATATAGCAATCAGCCCCAGCATTTT. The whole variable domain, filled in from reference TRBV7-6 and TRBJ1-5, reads GAGVSQSPRYKVTKRGQDVALRCDPISGHVSLYWYRQALGQGPEFLTYFNYEAQQDKSGLPNDRFSAERPEGSISTLTIQRTEQRDSAMYRCASSLGPYSNQPQHFGDGTRLSIL.

The CDR3, as DNA: TGTGCCAGCAGCCGGACCACAGGGGTTGCCTATGGCTACACCTTC. Protein sequence: CASSRTTGVAYGYTF. The chain is built from TRBV5-6 and TRBJ1-2; 7 bases line up with TRBD1. V lost 4 bases, J lost 4 bases, and 10 bases stayed unmatched. The CDR3 spans 15 residues. Germline CDR1 and CDR2: SGHDT and YYEEEE.

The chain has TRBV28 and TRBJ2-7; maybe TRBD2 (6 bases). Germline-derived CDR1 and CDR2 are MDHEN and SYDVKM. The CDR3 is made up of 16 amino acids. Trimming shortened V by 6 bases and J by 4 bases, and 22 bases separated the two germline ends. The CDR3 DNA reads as TGTGCCAGCAGGACTATAGAGGTCGGGGGTCTATACGAGCAGTACTTC. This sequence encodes CASRTIEVGGLYEQYF.

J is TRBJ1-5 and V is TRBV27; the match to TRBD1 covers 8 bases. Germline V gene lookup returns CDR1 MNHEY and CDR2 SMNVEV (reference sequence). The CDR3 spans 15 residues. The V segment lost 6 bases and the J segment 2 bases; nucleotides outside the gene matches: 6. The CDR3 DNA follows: TGTGCCAGCAGGGCAGGGGGCTATGGCAATCAGCCCCAGCATTTT. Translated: CASRAGGYGNQPQHF.

CDR3 loop: CASLTGVEAFF. CDR3 nucleotide sequence: TGTGCCAGTCTGACAGGAGTGGAAGCTTTCTTT. J is TRBJ1-1 and V is TRBV19; TRBD1 might be the D (6 bases). CDR3 size: 11 residues. Trimming removed 8 bases from V and 8 bases from J, with 12 bases in between. Germline-derived CDR1 and CDR2 are LNHDA and SQIVND (reference sequence).

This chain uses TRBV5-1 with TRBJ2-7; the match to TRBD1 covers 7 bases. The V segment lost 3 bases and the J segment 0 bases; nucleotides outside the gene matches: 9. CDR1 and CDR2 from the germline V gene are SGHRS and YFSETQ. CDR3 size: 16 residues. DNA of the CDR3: TGCGCCAGCAGCTCGGGACAGAACACTTTCTCCTACGAGCAGTACTTC. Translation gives CASSSGQNTFSYEQYF.

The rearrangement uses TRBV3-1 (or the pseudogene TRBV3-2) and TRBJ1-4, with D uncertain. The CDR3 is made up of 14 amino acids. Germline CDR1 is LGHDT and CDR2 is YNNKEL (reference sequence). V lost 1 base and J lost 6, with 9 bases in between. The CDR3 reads CASSQAVSHEKLFF. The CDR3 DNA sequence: TGTGCCAGCAGCCAAGCGGTATCCCATGAAAAACTGTTTTTT.